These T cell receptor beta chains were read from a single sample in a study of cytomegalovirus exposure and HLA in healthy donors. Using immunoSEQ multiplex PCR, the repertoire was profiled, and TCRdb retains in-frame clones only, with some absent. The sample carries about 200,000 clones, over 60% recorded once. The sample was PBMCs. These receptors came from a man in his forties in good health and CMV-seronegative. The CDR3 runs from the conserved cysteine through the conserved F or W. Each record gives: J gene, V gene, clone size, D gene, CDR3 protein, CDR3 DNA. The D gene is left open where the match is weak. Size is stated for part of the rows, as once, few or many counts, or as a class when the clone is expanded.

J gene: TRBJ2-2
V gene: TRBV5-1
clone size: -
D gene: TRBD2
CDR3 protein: CASSPGLEVGELFF
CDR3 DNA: TGCGCCAGCAGCCCCGGACTAGAAGTCGGGGAGCTGTTTTTT

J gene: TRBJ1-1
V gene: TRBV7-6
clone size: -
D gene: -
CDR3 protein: CASSLLAVNTEAFF
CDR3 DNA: TGTGCCAGCAGCTTATTAGCGGTGAACACTGAAGCTTTCTTT

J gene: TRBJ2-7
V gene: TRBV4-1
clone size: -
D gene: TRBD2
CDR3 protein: CASSQEKASGTYEQYF
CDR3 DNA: TGCGCCAGCAGCCAAGAAAAGGCTAGCGGTACCTACGAGCAGTACTTC

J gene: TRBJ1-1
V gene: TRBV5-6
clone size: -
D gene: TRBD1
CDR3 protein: CASSFGQGKASTEAFF
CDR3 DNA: TGTGCCAGCAGCTTCGGACAGGGAAAGGCGAGCACTGAAGCTTTCTTT

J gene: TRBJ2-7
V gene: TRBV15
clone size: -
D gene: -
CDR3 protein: CATSRDPGETYEQYF
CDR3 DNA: TGTGCCACCAGCAGAGATCCCGGGGAGACCTACGAGCAGTACTTC

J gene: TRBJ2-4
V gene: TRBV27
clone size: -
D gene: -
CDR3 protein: CASSRGGSKNIQYF
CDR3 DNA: TGTGCCAGCTCTCGAGGGGGATCCAAAAACATTCAGTACTTC

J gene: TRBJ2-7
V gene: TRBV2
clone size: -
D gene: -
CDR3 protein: CASSEATGSYEQYF
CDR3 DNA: TGTGCCAGCAGTGAAGCAACAGGGTCCTACGAGCAGTACTTC

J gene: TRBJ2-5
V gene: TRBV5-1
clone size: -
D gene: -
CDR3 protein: CASSPPGVQETQYF
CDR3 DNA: TGCGCCAGCAGCCCGCCCGGGGTACAAGAGACCCAGTACTTC

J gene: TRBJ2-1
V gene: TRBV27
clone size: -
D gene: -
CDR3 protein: CASSPAGNNNEQFF
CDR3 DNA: TGTGCCAGCAGTCCAGCCGGGAATAACAATGAGCAGTTCTTC

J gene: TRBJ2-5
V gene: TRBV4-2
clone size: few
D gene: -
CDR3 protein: CASSQASGGRETQYF
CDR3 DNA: TGTGCCAGCAGCCAAGCGTCAGGGGGGCGGGAGACCCAGTACTTC

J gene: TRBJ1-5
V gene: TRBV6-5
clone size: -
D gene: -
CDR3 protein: CASSEQPQHF
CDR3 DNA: TGTGCCAGCAGTGAGCAGCCCCAGCATTTT

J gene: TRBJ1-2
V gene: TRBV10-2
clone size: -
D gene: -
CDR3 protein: CASSESRLNYGYTF
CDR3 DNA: TGCGCCAGCAGTGAGTCCAGACTTAACTATGGCTACACCTTC

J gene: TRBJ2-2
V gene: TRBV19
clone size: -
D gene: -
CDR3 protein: CASSKERPPLGGELFF
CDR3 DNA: TGTGCCAGTAGTAAGGAGCGGCCTCCCCTGGGCGGGGAGCTGTTTTTT

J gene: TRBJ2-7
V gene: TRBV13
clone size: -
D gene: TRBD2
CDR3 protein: CASSRGTSYEQYF
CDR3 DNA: TGTGCCAGCAGCCGAGGGACTAGCTACGAGCAGTACTTC

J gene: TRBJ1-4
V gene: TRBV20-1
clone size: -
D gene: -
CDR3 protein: CGGRQNEKLFF
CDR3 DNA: TGCGGGGGGAGGCAAAATGAAAAACTGTTTTTT

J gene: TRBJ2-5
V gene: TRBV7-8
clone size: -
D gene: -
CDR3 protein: CASSLERYQETQYF
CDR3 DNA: TGTGCCAGCAGCTTAGAGAGGTACCAAGAGACCCAGTACTTC

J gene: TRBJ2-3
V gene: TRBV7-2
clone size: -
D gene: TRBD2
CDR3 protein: CASFNSGGAPDTQYF
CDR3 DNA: TGTGCCAGCTTCAATAGCGGGGGGGCCCCAGATACGCAGTATTTT

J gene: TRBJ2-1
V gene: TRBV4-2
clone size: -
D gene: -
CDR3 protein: CASSQERATYNEQFF
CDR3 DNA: TGTGCCAGCAGCCAAGAGAGGGCCACCTACAATGAGCAGTTCTTC

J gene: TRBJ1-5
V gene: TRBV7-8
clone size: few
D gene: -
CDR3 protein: CASSMDSYSNQPQHF
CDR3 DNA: TGTGCCAGCAGCATGGACTCGTATAGCAATCAGCCCCAGCATTTT

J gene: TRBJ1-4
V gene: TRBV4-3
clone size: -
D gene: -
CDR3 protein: CASSQDWGRELNEKLFF
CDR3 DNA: TGCGCCAGCAGCCAAGATTGGGGGAGGGAACTTAATGAAAAACTGTTTTTT

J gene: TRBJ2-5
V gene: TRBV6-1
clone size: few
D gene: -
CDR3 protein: CASSEATTRSPETQYF
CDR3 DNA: TGTGCCAGCAGTGAAGCGACCACGCGGTCCCCGGAGACCCAGTACTTC

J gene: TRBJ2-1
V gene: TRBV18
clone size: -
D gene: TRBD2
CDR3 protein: CASSKTRGGDEQFF
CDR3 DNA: TGTGCCAGCTCAAAAACGCGTGGGGGGGATGAGCAGTTCTTC

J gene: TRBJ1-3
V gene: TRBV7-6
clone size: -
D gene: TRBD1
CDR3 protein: CASRRPGQRPAGNTIYF
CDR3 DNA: TGTGCCAGCAGACGACCGGGACAGCGGCCGGCTGGAAACACCATATATTTT

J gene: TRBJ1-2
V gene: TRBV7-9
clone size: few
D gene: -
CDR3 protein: CASSLLGSGGGYTF
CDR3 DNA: TGTGCCAGCAGCTTATTAGGGTCGGGAGGCGGCTACACCTTC

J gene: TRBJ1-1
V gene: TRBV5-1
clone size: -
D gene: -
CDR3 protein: CASSLGSGNSEAFF
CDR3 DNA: TGCGCCAGCAGCTTGGGGTCGGGGAACAGTGAAGCTTTCTTT

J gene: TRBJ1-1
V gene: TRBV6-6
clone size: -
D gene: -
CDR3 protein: CEEFGRMNTEAFF
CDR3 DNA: TGTGAAGAATTTGGGAGAATGAACACTGAAGCTTTCTTT

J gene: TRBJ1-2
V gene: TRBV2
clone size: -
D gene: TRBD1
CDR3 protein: CASRFNTGGPIGYTF
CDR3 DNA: TGTGCCAGTAGGTTTAACACAGGGGGCCCTATTGGCTACACCTTC

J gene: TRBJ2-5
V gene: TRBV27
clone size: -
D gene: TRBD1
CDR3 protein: CASSWTGGGETQYF
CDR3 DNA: TGTGCCAGCAGTTGGACAGGGGGGGGAGAGACCCAGTACTTC

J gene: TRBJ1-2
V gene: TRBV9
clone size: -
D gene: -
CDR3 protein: CASSVVVTAQDGYTF
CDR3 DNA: TGTGCCAGCAGCGTAGTCGTGACAGCACAAGATGGCTACACCTTC

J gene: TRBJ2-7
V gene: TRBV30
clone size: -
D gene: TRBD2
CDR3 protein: CAWSPGRTSVSYEQYF
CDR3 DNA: TGTGCCTGGAGTCCGGGCCGGACTAGCGTGTCCTACGAGCAGTACTTC

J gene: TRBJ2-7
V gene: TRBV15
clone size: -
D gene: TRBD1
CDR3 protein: CATRSTGQAYEQYF
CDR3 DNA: TGTGCCACCAGGAGCACCGGACAGGCCTACGAGCAGTACTTC

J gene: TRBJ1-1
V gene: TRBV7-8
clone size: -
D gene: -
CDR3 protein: CASSLGPGFGTEAFF
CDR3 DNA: TGTGCCAGCAGCTTAGGCCCAGGGTTCGGGACTGAAGCTTTCTTT

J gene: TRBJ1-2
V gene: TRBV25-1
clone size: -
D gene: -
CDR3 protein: CASSLAGSGYTF
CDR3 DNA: TGTGCCAGCAGCCTGGCGGGGTCTGGCTACACCTTC

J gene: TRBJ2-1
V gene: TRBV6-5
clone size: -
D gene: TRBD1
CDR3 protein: CASSSAGTALLF
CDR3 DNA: TGTGCCAGCAGCAGCGCCGGGACAGCTCTTCTCTTC

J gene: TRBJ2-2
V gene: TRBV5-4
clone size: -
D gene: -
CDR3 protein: CASSLGGLRAGELFF
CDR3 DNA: TGTGCCAGCAGCTTGGGGGGGCTCAGGGCCGGGGAGCTGTTTTTT

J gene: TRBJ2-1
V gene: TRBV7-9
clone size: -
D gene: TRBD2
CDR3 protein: CSSSLGTSGTSYNEQFF
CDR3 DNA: TGTTCCAGCAGCCTTGGGACTAGCGGTACCTCCTACAATGAGCAGTTCTTC

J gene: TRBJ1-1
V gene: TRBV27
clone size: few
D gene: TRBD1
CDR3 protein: CASSRGPWTEAFF
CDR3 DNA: TGTGCCAGCAGTAGGGGGCCGTGGACTGAAGCTTTCTTT

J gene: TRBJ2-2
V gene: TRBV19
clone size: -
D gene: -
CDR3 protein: CASTPRGTGELFF
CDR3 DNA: TGTGCCAGTACCCCAAGGGGCACCGGGGAGCTGTTTTTT

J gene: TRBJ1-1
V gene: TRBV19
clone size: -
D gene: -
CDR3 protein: CASSGGPTTEAFF
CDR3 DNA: TGTGCCAGTAGTGGCGGTCCAACCACTGAAGCTTTCTTT

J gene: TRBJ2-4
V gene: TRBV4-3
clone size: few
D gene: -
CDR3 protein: CASSQGGVGKNIQYF
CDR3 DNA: TGCGCCAGCAGCCAAGGGGGGGTGGGCAAAAACATTCAGTACTTC

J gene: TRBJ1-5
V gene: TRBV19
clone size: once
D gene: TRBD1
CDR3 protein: CASTGTGSEQPQHF
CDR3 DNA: TGTGCCAGTACCGGGACAGGGAGCGAACAGCCCCAGCATTTT

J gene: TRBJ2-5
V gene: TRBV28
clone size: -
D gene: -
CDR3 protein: CASSFQLQGQETQYF
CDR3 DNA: TGTGCCAGCAGTTTCCAACTGCAGGGACAAGAGACCCAGTACTTC

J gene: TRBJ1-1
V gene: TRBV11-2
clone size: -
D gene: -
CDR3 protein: CASSLGGAIEAFF
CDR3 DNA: TGTGCCAGCAGCTTAGGTGGGGCAATTGAAGCTTTCTTT

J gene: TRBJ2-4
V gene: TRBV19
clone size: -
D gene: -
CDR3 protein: CASKEGGNIQYF
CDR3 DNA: TGTGCCTCCAAGGAGGGGGGGAACATTCAGTACTTC

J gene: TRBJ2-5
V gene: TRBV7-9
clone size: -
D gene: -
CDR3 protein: CASSPRSSETQYF
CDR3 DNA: TGTGCCAGCAGCCCTCGGAGCTCGGAGACCCAGTACTTC

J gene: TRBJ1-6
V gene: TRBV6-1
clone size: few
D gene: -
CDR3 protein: CASSEALTGLPLHF
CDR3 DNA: TGTGCCAGCAGTGAAGCGCTTACAGGGTTGCCCCTCCACTTT

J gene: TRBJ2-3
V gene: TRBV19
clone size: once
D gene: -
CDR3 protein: CASSPAGDTQYF
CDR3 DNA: TGTGCCAGTAGTCCAGCGGGAGATACGCAGTATTTT

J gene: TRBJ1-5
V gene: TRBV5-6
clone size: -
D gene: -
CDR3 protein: CASSLGHFNQPQHF
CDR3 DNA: TGTGCCAGCAGCTTGGGACATTTCAATCAGCCCCAGCATTTT

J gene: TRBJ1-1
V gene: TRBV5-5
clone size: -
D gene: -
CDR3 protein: CASSLAPGNTEAFF
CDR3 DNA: TGTGCCAGCAGCCTAGCCCCGGGGAACACTGAAGCTTTCTTT